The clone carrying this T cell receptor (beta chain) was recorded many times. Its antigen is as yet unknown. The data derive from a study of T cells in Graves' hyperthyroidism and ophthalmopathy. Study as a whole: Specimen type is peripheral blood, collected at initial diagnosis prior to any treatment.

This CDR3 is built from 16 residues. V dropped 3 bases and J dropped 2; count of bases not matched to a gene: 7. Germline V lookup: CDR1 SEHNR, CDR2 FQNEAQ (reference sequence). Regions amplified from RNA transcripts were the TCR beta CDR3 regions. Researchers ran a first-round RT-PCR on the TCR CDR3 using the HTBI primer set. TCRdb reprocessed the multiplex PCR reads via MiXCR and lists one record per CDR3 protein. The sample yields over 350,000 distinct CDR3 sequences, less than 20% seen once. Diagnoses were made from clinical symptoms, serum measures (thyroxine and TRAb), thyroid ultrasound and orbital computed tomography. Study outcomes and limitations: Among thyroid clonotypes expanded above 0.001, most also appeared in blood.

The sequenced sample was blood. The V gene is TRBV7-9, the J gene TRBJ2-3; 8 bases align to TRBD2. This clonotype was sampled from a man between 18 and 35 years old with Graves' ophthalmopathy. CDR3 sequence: CASSFRLASFTDTQYF. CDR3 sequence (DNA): TGTGCCAGCAGCTTTAGACTAGCGAGTTTCACAGATACGCAGTATTTT.